This is a list of T cell receptor beta chains from one sample in a study of blood T cells in healthy people across ages. TCRdb reprocessed the 5' RACE reads via MiXCR and lists one record per CDR3 protein. The top ten clones hold roughly 6.3% of a sample with over 1,200,000 distinct CDR3 sequences, roughly 59% of them seen once. The source material was blood. These receptor sequences come from a man aged 18 to 30 in good health. Each CDR3 is given with its conserved first and last residue. A D gene is named only where the DNA matches it firmly. A clone size is listed for some rows: how often the clone was seen (once, few, many), or a class if it is expanded.

D: -; V: TRBV11-2; J: TRBJ2-5; size: -; CDR3: CASSFSKGQYF; DNA: TGTGCCAGCAGCTTTTCCAAGGGACAGTACTTC
D: -; V: TRBV10-3; J: TRBJ2-7; size: -; CDR3: CAISSQQGFYEQYF; DNA: TGTGCCATCAGTTCGCAGCAGGGGTTCTACGAGCAGTACTTC
D: TRBD2; V: TRBV20-1; J: TRBJ2-7; size: -; CDR3: CSARDRRGLAGVYEQYF; DNA: TGCAGTGCTAGAGACCGCCGGGGACTAGCGGGAGTGTACGAGCAGTACTTC
D: TRBD2; V: TRBV20-1; J: TRBJ2-7; size: few; CDR3: CSARSGRAGAYEQYF; DNA: TGCAGTGCTCGGAGCGGGAGGGCCGGAGCCTACGAGCAGTACTTC
D: TRBD1; V: TRBV3-1; J: TRBJ2-7; size: once; CDR3: CASRPHRGESSYNEQYF; DNA: TGTGCCAGCAGACCGCACAGGGGCGAATCCTCCTACAATGAGCAGTACTTC
D: TRBD2; V: TRBV7-9; J: TRBJ2-7; size: -; CDR3: CASSSSTSGYEQYF; DNA: TGTGCCAGCAGCTCGTCGACTAGCGGCTACGAGCAGTACTTC
D: -; V: TRBV29-1; J: TRBJ2-7; size: few; CDR3: CSVASGETYEQYF; DNA: TGCAGCGTTGCCTCAGGGGAAACCTACGAGCAGTACTTC
D: TRBD2; V: TRBV2; J: TRBJ2-1; size: few; CDR3: CASRPRTSGSNEQFF; DNA: TGTGCCAGCAGGCCCCGGACTAGCGGGAGTAATGAGCAGTTCTTC
D: -; V: TRBV20-1; J: TRBJ2-6; size: -; CDR3: CSAREGEANVLTF; DNA: TGCAGTGCTAGGGAGGGGGAGGCCAACGTCCTGACTTTC
D: TRBD1; V: TRBV10-3; J: TRBJ2-7; size: -; CDR3: CAIGGRDRSTREQYF; DNA: TGTGCCATCGGTGGCAGGGACAGGTCGACTAGGGAGCAGTACTTC